The TCR beta chain described here comes from a study of shared clonotypes between healthy human individuals. A note on this clone: Its target is unknown. Germline is not matched at one junction end, which may reflect a read error.

The CDR3 loop spans 17 amino acids. Germline V gene data show CDR1 as MNHEY and CDR2 as SMNVEV (reference sequence). Per sorted-subset replicate PCR, input was approximately 180 ng DNA, representing around 29,000 T cell genomes. This table comes from immunoSEQ multiplex PCR, and its TCRdb copy is limited to in-frame clones, with some not included. The table has approximately 1.9 million clones, just under 95% seen once. Findings and limits, study-wide: Blood alone was sampled, and tissue repertoires likely differ. Clonotypes not shared had lower generation probabilities than those common to all four donors.

The naive CD8 fraction comprised CD45RO-negative cells positively selected for CCR7 and excluded terminally differentiated effector memory CD45RA+ cells. Those who donated, Caucasian adults without exception, all lived in Nashville, Tennessee. The chain links TRBV27 to TRBJ1-1; a possible D gene is TRBD1 (6 bases). This sequence was found in a man aged 18-30 years in good health. Some clones in this sample may be carry-over from other donors' samples. The sample was naive CD8+ T cells from PBMCs. CDR3 bases: TGTGCCAGCAGTATATCGACAGGTGGAGGGACGAACACTGAAGCTTTCTTT. It translates to CASSISTGGGTNTEAFF.